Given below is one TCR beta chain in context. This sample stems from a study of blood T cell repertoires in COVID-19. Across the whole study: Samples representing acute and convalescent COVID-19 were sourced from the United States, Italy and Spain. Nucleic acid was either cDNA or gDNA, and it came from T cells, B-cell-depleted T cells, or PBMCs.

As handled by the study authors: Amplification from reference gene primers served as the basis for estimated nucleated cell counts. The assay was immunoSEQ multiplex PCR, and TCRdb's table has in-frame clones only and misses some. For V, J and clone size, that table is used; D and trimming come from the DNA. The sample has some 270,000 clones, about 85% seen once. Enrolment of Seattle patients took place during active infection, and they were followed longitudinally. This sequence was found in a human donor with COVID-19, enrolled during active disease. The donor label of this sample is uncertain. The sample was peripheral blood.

The CDR3, as DNA: TGTGCCAGCAGCTCCCGTTCGGCGGGAGGGACAGATACGCAGTATTTT. As protein: CASSSRSAGGTDTQYF. The chain links TRBV11-2 to TRBJ2-3; 9 positions agree with TRBD2. The germline V gene encodes CDR1 SGHAT and CDR2 FQNNGV. Germline trimming cut 4 bases from V and 3 bases from J; bases unmatched to any gene: 8. This CDR3 is 16 amino acids long.